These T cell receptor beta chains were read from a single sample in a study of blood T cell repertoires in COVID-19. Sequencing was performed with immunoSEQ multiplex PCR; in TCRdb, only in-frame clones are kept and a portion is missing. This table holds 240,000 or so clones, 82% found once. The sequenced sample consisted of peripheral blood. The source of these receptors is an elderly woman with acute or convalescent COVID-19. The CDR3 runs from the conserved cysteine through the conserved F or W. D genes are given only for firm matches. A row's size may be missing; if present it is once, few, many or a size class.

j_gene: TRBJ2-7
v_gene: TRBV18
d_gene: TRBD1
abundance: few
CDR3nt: TGTGCCAGCTCACGAACGACAGGGGACCACGAGCAGTACTTC
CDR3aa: CASSRTTGDHEQYF

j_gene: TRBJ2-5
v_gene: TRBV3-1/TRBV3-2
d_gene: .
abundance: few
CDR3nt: TGTGCCAGCATGGTTAGAGGGGGGGTGGAGACCCAGTACTTC
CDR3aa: CASMVRGGVETQYF

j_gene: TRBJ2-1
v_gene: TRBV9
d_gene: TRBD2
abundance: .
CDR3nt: TGTGCCAGCAGCCCGACCGGGACTAGCGGGAGCCATGAGCAGTTCTTC
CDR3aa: CASSPTGTSGSHEQFF

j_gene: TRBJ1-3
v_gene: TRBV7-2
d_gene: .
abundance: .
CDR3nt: TGTGCCAGCAGCTTAGTGGGCAGCCCCGCCGCCTCTGGAAACACCATATATTTT
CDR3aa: CASSLVGSPAASGNTIYF

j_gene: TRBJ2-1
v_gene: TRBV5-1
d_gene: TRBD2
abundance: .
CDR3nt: TGCGCCAGCAGCCTGGGACTAGCGGGGATCAATGAGCAGTTCTTC
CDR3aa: CASSLGLAGINEQFF

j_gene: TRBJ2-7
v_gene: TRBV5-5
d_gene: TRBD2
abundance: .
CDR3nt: TGTGCCAGCAGCCGAGGACTAGCGGGAGTCCCCCCCTCCTACGAGCAGTACTTC
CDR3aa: CASSRGLAGVPPSYEQYF

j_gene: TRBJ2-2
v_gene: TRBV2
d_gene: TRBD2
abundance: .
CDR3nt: TGTGCCAGCAGGGGACCCACTAGCGGGATGACCGGGGAGCTGTTTTTT
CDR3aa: CASRGPTSGMTGELFF

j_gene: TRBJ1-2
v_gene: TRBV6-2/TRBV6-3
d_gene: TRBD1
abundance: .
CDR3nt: TGTGCCAGCAGTTCGACAGGGGTTCCTGGCTACACCTTC
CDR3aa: CASSSTGVPGYTF

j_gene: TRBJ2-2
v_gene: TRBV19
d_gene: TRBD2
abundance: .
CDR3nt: TGTGCCAGTAGTATCCAGCGGGGGGGCAACAGGGAGCTGTTTTTT
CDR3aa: CASSIQRGGNRELFF

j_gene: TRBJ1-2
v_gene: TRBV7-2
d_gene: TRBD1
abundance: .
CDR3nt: TGTGCCAGCAGCAAAGGACAGGGGGTTCGGATCTATGGCTACACCTTC
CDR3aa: CASSKGQGVRIYGYTF

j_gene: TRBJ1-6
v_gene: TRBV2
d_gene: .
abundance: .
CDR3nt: TGTGCCAGCAGTGAGGGGGGTTCTAATTCACCCCTCCACTTT
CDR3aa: CASSEGGSNSPLHF

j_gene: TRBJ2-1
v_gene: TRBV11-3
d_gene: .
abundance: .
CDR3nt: TGTGCCAGCAGCCTCGTACCGGATGAGCAGTTCTTC
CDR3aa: CASSLVPDEQFF

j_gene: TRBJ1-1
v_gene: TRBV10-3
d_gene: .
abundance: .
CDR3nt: TGTGCCATCAGTGAAGTCGGGAGGGAAGCTTTCTTT
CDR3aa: CAISEVGREAFF

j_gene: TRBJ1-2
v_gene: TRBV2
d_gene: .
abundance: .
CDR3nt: TGTGCCAGCAGTGAAGAGATCAGATATGGCTACACCTTC
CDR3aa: CASSEEIRYGYTF

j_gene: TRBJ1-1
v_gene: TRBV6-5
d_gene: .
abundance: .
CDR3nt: TGTGCCAGCAGGTCGACTGACTTGACTACTGAAGCTTTCTTT
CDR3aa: CASRSTDLTTEAFF

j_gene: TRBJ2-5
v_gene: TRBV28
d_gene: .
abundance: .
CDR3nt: TGTGCCAGCAGTTTAACCCCGTCGGAAGAGACCCAGTACTTC
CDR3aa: CASSLTPSEETQYF

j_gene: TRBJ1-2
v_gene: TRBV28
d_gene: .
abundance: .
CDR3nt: TGTGCCAGCAGCTCCCCCGACAGGCCCCTATATGGCTACACCTTC
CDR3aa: CASSSPDRPLYGYTF

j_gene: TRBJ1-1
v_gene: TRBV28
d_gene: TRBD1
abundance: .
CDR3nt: TGTGCCAGCAGTTTTGGAGACAGGGTGGGTACTGAAGCTTTCTTT
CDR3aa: CASSFGDRVGTEAFF

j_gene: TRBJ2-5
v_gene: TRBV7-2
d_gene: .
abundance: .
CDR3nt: TGTGCCAGCAGCCCCACTAGAGGCGAGACCCAGTACTTC
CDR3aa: CASSPTRGETQYF

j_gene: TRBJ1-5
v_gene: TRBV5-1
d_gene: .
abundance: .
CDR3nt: TGCGCCAGCAGCCAAAGGGATCACATCTTAACAGCGGTGAGGGATACGAGCAATCAGCCCCAGCATTTT
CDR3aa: CASSQRDHILTAVRDTSNQPQHF

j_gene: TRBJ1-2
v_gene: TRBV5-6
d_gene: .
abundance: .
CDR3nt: TGTGCCAGCCAGCAGGGAGGGGTGGCGTATGGCTACACCTTC
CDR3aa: CASQQGGVAYGYTF

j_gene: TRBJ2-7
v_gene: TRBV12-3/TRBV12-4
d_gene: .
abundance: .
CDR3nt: TGTGCCAGCAGTGCGGGGACGGAATACGAGCAGTACTTC
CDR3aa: CASSAGTEYEQYF

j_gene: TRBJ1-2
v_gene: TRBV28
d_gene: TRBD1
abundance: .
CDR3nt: TGTGCCAGCAGGGTCAGGGGGGTGAACTATGGCTACACCTTC
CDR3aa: CASRVRGVNYGYTF

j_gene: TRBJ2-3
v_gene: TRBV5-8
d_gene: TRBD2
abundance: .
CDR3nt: TGTGCCAGCAGCTTACTAGCGGGAGGCCTCCGGGATACGCAGTATTTT
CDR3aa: CASSLLAGGLRDTQYF

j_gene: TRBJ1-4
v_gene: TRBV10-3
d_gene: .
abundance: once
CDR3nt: TGTGCCATCAGTGAGTCGACAGACGGTAAAAAACTGTTTTTT
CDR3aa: CAISESTDGKKLFF

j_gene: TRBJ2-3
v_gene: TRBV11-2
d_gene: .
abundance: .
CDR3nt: TGTGCCAGCAGCTCAACACTGGGCCAGGGCCGAACAGATACGCAGTATTTT
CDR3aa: CASSSTLGQGRTDTQYF

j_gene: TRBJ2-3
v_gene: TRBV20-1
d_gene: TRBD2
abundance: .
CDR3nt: TGCAGTGCTAGTCGAGTGGCGGGGGGGAGCACAGATACGCAGTATTTT
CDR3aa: CSASRVAGGSTDTQYF

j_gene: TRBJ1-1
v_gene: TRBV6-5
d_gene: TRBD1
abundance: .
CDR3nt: TGTGCCAGCAGTTCCCAGGGGGACACTGAAGCTTTCTTT
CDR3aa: CASSSQGDTEAFF

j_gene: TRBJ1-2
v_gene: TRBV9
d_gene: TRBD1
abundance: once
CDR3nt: TGTGCCAGCAGCGCCCGCGGACAGGGGGGTCTCGGCTACACCTTC
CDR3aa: CASSARGQGGLGYTF

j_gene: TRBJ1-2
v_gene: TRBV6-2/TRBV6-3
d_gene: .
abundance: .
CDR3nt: TGTGCCAGCAGTTACTCGTGGGACTTAAACTATGGCTACACCTTC
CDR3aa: CASSYSWDLNYGYTF